This T cell receptor beta chain is drawn from a study of cytomegalovirus exposure and HLA in healthy donors. On this clone: Its specificity is unknown.

The PCR made use of 60 Vbeta and 13 Jbeta primers. The table came from immunoSEQ multiplex PCR; TCRdb's copy has only in-frame clones and leaves some out. The data hold about 150,000 clones, with 60% to 80% observed a single time. Germline-derived CDR1 and CDR2 are GTSNPN and SVGIG (reference sequence). The ends lost 4 bases at V and 4 bases at J; junction bases unmatched: 10. The CDR3 is 14 residues long. Notes on the study in general: At a 0.05 false discovery rate, a later analysis found some 17,000 TCR beta sequences to be associated with HLA alleles. The authors later linked a missense DCLRE1C variant to TCR beta V- and J-gene trimming. There was a cluster of highly shared sequence variants that was likely a sequencing artifact.

This chain links TRBV30 with TRBJ2-7; TRBD1 aligns across 7 bases. The sequenced sample was PBMCs. The clonotype was recovered from a woman in her twenties or thirties in good health and CMV-seronegative. CDR3 sequence (DNA): TGTGCCTGGACCAGGGACAGAATATCATACGAGCAGTACTTC. It is translated as CAWTRDRISYEQYF.